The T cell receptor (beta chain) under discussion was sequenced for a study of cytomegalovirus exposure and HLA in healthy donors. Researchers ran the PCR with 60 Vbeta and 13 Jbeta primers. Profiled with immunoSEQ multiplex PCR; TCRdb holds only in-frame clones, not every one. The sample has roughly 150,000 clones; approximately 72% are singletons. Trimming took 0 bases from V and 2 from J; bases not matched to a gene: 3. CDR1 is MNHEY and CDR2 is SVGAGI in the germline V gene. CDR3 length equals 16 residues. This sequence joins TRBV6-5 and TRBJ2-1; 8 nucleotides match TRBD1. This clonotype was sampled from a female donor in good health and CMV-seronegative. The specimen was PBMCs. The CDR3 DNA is TGTGCCAGCAGTTACTCAGACAGGGGACCCTACAATGAGCAGTTCTTC. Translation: CASSYSDRGPYNEQFF.